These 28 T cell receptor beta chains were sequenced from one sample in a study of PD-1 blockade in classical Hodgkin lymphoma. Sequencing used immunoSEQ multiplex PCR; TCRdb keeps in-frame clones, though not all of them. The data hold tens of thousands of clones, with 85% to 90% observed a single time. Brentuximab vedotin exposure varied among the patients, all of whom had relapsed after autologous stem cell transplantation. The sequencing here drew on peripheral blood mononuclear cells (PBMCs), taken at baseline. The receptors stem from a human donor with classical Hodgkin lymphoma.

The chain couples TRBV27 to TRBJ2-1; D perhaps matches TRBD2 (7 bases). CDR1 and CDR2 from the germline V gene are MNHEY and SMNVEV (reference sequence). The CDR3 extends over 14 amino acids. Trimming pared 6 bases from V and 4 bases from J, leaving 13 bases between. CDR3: CASSPAGAYNEQFF. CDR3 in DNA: TGTGCCAGCAGCCCCGCGGGGGCGTACAATGAGCAGTTCTTC.

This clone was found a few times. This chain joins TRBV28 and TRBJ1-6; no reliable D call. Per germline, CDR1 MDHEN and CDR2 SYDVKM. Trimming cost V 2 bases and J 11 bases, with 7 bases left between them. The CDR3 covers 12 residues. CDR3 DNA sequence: TGTGCCAGCAGTTTAAAGGGAGCACCCCTCCACTTT. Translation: CASSLKGAPLHF. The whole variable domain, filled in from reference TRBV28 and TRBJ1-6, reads DVKVTQSSRYLVKRTGEKVFLECVQDMDHENMFWYRQDPGLGLRLIYFSYDVKMKEKGDIPEGYSVSREKKERFSLILESASTNQTSMYLCASSLKGAPLHFGNGTRLTVT.

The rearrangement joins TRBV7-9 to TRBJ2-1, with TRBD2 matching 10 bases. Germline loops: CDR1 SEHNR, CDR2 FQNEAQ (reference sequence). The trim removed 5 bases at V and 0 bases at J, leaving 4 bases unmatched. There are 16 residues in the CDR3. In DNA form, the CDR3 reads TGTGCCAGCAGCCCTAGCGGGGGTAGCTCCTACAATGAGCAGTTCTTC. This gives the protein CASSPSGGSSYNEQFF.

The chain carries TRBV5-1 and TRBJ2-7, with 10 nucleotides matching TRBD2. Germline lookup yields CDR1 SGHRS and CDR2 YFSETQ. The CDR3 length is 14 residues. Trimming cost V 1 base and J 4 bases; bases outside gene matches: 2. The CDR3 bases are TGCGCCAGCAGCTTGAGCGGGGGGGCTTACGAGCAGTACTTC. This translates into CASSLSGGAYEQYF. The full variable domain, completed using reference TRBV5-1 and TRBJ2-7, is KAGVTQTPRYLIKTRGQQVTLSCSPISGHRSVSWYQQTPGQGLQFLFEYFSETQRNKGNFPGRFSGRQFSNSRSEMNVSTLELGDSALYLCASSLSGGAYEQYFGPGTRLTVT.

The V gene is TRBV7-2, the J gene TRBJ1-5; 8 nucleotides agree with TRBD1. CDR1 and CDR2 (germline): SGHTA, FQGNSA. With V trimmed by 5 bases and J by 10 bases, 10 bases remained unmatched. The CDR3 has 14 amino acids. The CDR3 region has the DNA TGTGCCAGCAGCCCGAGGGACAGGTTAAGCCCCCAGCATTTT. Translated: CASSPRDRLSPQHF.

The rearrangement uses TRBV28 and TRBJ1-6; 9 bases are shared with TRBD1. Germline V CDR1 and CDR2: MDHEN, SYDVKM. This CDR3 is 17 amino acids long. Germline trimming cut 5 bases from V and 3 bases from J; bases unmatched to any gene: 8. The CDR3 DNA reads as TGTGCCAGCAGTGGGGGGACAGGGAGTAACTATAATTCACCCCTCCACTTT. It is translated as CASSGGTGSNYNSPLHF.

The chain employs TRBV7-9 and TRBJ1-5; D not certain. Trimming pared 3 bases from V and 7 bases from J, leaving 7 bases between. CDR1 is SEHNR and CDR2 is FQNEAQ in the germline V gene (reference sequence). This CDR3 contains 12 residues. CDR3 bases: TGTGCCAGCAGCTTTGATGTCCAGCCCCAGCATTTT. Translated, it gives CASSFDVQPQHF.

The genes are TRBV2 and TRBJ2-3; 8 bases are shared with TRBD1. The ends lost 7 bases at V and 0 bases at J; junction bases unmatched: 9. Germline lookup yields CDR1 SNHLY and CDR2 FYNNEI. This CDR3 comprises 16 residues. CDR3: CASTQGAQTSTDTQYF. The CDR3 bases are TGTGCCAGCACCCAGGGGGCTCAAACTAGCACAGATACGCAGTATTTT.

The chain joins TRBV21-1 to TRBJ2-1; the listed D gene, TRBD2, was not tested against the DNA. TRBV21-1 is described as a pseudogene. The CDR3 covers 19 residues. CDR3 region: CASSTGAAGGQSSYNEQFF. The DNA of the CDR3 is TGTGCCAGCAGCACGGGAGCGGCGGGGGGCCAGAGCTCCTACAATGAGCAGTTCTTC.

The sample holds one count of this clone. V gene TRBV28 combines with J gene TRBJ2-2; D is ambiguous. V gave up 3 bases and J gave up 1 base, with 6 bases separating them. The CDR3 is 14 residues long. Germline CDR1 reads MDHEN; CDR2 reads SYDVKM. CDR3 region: CASSFGLNTGELFF. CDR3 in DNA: TGTGCCAGCAGTTTCGGTCTGAACACCGGGGAGCTGTTTTTT.

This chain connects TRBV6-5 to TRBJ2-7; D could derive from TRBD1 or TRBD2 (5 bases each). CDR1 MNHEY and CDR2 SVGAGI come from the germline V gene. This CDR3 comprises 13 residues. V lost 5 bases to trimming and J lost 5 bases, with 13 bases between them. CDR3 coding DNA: TGTGCCAGCAGTAAGGGACCAGGGAACGAGCAGTACTTC. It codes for CASSKGPGNEQYF.

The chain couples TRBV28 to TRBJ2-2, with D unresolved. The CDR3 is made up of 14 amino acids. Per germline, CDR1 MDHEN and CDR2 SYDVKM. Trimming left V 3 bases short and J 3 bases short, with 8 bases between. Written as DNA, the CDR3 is TGTGCCAGCAGTTTTCAAGGAGACACCGGGGAGCTGTTTTTT. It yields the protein CASSFQGDTGELFF.

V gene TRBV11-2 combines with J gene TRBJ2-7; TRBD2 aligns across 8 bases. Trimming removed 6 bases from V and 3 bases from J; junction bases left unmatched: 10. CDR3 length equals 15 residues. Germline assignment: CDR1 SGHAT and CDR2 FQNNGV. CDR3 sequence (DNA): TGTGCCAGCAGTATCCAGCGGGGGCCGTACTACGAGCAGTACTTC. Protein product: CASSIQRGPYYEQYF. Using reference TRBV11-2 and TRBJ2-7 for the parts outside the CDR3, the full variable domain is EAGVAQSPRYKIIEKRQSVAFWCNPISGHATLYWYQQILGQGPKLLIQFQNNGVVDDSQLPKDRFSAERLKGVDSTLKIQPAKLEDSAVYLCASSIQRGPYYEQYFGPGTRLTVT.

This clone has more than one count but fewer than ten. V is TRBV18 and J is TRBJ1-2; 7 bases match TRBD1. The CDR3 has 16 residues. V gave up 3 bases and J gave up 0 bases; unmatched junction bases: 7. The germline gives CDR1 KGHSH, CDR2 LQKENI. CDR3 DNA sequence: TGTGCCAGCTCACCGGCGGGGCAGGGGGCTAACTATGGCTACACCTTC. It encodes CASSPAGQGANYGYTF.

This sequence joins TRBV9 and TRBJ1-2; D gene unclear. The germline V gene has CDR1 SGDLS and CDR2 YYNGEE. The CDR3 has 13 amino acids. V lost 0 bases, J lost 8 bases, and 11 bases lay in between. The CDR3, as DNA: TGTGCCAGCAGCGTAGATCCCGTGGGGGGCTACACCTTC. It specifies CASSVDPVGGYTF.

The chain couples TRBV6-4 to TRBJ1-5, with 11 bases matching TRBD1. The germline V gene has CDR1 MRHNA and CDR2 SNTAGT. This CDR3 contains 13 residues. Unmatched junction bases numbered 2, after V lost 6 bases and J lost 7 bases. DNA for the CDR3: TGTGCCAGCAGCCGGGACAGGGGGCAGCCCCAGCATTTT. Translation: CASSRDRGQPQHF.

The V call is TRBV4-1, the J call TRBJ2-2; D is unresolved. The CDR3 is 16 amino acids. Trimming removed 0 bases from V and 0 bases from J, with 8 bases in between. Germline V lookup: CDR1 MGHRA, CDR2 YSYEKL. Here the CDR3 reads CASSQDFLANTGELFF. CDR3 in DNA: TGCGCCAGCAGCCAAGATTTCCTCGCGAACACCGGGGAGCTGTTTTTT.

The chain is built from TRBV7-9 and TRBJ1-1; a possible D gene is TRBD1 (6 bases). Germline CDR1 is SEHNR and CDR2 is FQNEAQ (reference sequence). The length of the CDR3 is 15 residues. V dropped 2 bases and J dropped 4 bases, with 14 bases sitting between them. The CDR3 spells CASSLHQGFSTEAFF. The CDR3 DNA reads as TGTGCCAGCAGCTTACACCAGGGGTTTTCCACTGAAGCTTTCTTT.

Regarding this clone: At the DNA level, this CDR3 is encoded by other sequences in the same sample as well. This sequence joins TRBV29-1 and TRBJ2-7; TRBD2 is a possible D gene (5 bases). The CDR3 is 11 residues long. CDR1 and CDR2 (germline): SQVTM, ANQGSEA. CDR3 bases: TGCAGTGCCATGGACTTCTACGAGCAGTACTTC. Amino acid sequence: CSAMDFYEQYF.

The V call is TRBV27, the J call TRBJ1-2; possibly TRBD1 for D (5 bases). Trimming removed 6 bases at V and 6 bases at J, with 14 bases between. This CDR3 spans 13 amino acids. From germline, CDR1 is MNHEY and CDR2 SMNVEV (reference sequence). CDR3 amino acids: CASSQGRIHGYTF. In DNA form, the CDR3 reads TGTGCCAGCAGCCAGGGACGCATCCATGGCTACACCTTC.

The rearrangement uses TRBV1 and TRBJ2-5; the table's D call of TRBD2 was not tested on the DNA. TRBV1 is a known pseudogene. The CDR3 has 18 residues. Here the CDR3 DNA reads TGCACCAGCAGCCAAGAGCGGGCAGCGGGGCCCCTTCAAGAGACCCAGTACTTC. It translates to CTSSQERAAGPLQETQYF.

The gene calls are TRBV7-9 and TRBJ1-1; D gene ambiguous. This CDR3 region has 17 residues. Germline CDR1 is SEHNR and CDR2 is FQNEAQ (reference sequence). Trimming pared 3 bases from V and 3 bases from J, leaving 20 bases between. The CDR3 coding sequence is TGTGCCAGCAGCTTCCTCCCCGGTGGGTGGATGGACACTGAAGCTTTCTTT. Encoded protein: CASSFLPGGWMDTEAFF.

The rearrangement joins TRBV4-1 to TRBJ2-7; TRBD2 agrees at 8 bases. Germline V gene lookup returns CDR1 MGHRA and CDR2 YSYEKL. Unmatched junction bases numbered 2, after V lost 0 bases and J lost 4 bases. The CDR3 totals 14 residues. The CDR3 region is CASSQDSGGYEQYF. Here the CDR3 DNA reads TGCGCCAGCAGCCAAGACAGCGGGGGATACGAGCAGTACTTC.

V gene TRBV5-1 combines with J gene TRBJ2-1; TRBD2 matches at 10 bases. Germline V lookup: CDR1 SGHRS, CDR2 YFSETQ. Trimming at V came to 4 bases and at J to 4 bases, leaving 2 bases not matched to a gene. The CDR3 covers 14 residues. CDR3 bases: TGCGCCAGCAGCGGTAGCGGGGGGTACAATGAGCAGTTCTTC. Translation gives CASSGSGGYNEQFF.

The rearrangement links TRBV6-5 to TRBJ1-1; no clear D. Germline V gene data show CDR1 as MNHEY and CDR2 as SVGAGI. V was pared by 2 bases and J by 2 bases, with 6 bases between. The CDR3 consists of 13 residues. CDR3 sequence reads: CASSYPPNTEAFF. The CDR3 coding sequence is TGTGCCAGCAGTTACCCCCCCAACACTGAAGCTTTCTTT.

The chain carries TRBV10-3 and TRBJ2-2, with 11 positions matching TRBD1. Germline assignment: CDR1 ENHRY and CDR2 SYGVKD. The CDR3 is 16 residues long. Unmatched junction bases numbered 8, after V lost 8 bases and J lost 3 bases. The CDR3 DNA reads TGTGCCATCCCGGACAGGGGGCATTCGGACACCGGGGAGCTGTTTTTT. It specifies CAIPDRGHSDTGELFF.

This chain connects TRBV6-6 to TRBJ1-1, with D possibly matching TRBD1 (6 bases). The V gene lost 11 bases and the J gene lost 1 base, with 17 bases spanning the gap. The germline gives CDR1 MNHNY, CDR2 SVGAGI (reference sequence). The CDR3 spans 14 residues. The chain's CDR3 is CAAGGHGRNTEAFF. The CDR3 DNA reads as TGTGCCGCGGGGGGCCATGGTCGGAACACTGAAGCTTTCTTT.

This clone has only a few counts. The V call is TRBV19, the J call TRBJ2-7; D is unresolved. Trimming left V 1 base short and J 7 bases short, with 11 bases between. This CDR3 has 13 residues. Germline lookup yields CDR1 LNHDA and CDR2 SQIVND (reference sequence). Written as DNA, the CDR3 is TGTGCCAGTAGTATAGGCCCCCTCGTGGAGCAGTACTTC. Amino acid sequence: CASSIGPLVEQYF.